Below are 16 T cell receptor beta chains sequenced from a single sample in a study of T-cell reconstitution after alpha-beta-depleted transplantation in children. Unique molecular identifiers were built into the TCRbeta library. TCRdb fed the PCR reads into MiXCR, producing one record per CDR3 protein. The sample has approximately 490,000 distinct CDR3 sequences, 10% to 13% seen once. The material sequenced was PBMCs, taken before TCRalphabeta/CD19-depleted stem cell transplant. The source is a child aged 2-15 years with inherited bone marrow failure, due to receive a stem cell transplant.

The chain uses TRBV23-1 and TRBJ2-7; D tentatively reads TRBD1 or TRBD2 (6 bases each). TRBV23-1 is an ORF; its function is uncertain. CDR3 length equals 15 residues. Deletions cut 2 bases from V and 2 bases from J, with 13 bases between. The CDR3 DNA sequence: TGCGCCAGCAGTCAAGGGTCTAGGGGGGCCTACGAGCAGTACTTC. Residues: CASSQGSRGAYEQYF.

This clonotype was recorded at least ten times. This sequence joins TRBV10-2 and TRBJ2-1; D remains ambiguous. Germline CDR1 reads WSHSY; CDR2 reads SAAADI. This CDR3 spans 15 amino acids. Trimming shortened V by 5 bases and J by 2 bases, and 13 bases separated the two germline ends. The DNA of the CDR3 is TGCGCCAGCAGTCCCTTCGCTATAACCTACAATGAGCAGTTCTTC. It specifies CASSPFAITYNEQFF.

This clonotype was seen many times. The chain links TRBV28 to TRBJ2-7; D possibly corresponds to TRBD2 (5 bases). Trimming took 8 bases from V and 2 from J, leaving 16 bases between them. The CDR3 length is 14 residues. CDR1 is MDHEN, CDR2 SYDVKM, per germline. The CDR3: CASLNLANTYEQYF. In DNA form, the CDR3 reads TGTGCCAGCCTCAACTTAGCGAATACCTACGAGCAGTACTTC.

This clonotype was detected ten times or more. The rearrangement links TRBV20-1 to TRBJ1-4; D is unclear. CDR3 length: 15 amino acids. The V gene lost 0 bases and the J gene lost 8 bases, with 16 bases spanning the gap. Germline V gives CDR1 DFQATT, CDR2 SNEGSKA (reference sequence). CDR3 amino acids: CSARDYGPPAEKLFF. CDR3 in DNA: TGCAGTGCTAGAGACTACGGGCCCCCGGCGGAAAAACTGTTTTTT.

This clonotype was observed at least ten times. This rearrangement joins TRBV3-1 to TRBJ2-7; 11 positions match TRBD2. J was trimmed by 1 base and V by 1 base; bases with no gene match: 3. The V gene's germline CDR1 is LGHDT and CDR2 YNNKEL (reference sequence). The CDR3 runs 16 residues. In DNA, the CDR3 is TGTGCCAGCAGCCAAGGAAGGACTAGCGGGTCCTACGAGCAGTACTTC. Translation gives CASSQGRTSGSYEQYF.

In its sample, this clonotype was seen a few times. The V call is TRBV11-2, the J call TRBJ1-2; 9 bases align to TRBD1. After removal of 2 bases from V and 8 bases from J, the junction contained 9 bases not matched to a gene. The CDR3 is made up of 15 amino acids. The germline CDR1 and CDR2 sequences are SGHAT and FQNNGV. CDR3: CASSLSRQGDDGYTF. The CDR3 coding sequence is TGTGCCAGCAGCTTATCCCGACAGGGGGACGACGGCTACACCTTC.

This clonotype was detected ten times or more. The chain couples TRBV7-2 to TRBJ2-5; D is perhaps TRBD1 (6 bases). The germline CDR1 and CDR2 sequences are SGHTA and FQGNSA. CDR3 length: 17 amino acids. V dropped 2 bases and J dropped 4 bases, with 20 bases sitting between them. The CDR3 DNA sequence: TGTGCCAGCAGCTTACGGGTCCACAGGGAAGGAAGAGAGACCCAGTACTTC. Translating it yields CASSLRVHREGRETQYF.

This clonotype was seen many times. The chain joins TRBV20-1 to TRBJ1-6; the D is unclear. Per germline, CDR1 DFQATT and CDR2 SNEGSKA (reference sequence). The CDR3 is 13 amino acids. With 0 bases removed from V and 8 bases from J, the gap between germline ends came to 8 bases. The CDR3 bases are TGCAGTGCTAGAGAGCTGATAGATTCACCCCTCCACTTT. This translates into CSARELIDSPLHF.

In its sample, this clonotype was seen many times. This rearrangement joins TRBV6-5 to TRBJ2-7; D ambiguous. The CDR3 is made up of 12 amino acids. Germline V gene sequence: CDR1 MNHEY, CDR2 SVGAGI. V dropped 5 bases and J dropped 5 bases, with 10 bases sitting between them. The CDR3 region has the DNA TGTGCCAGCAGTACTGGTCCGGACGAGCAGTACTTC. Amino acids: CASSTGPDEQYF.

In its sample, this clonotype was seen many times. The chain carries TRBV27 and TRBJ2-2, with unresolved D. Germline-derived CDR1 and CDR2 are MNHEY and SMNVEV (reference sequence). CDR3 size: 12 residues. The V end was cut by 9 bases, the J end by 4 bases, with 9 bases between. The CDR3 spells CASKPGTGELFF. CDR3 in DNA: TGTGCCAGTAAGCCGGGCACCGGGGAGCTGTTTTTT.

This CDR3 reads CSVRDSLSYEQYF. The CDR3 coding sequence is TGCAGCGTCCGGGACAGTCTCTCCTACGAGCAGTACTTC. This chain uses TRBV29-1 with TRBJ2-7; 7 positions agree with TRBD1. The germline gives CDR1 SQVTM, CDR2 ANQGSEA. J gave up 0 bases and V 6 bases, and 5 bases lay outside the gene matches. The CDR3 runs to 13 residues.

The CDR3 reads CSVEDGIAGTAQYF. Written as DNA, the CDR3 is TGCAGCGTTGAAGATGGGATAGCGGGAACGGCCCAGTACTTC. This sequence joins TRBV29-1 and TRBJ2-5; 8 nucleotides agree with TRBD2. V trimming: 0 bases; J trimming: 9 bases; junction bases outside the gene matches: 9. The CDR3 contains 14 residues. In germline, CDR1 is SQVTM, CDR2 ANQGSEA.

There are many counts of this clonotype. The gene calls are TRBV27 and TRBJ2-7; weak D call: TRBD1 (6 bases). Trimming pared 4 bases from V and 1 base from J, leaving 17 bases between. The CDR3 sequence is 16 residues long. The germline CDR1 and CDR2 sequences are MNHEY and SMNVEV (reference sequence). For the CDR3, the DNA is TGTGCCAGCAGTTCCCCCAGGGGAGAGCGGTCCTACGAGCAGTACTTC. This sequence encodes CASSSPRGERSYEQYF.

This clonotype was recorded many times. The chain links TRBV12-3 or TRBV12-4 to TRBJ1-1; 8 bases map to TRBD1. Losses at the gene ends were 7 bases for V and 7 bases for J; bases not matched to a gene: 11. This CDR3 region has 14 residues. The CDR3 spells CASTYITGTGEAFF. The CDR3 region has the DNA TGTGCCAGCACCTATATTACCGGGACAGGTGAAGCTTTCTTT.

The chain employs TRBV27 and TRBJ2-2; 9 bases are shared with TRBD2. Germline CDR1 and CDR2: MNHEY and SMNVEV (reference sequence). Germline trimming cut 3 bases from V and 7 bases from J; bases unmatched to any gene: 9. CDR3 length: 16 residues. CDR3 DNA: TGTGCCAGCAGTTTTATCAGCGGGAGGCCCGGCGGGGAGCTGTTTTTT. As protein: CASSFISGRPGGELFF.

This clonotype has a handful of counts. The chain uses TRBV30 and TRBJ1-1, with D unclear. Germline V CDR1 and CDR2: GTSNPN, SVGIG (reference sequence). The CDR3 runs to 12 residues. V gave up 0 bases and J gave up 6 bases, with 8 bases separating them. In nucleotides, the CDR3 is TGTGCCTGGAGTGTACCGAGACCTGAAGCTTTCTTT. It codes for CAWSVPRPEAFF.